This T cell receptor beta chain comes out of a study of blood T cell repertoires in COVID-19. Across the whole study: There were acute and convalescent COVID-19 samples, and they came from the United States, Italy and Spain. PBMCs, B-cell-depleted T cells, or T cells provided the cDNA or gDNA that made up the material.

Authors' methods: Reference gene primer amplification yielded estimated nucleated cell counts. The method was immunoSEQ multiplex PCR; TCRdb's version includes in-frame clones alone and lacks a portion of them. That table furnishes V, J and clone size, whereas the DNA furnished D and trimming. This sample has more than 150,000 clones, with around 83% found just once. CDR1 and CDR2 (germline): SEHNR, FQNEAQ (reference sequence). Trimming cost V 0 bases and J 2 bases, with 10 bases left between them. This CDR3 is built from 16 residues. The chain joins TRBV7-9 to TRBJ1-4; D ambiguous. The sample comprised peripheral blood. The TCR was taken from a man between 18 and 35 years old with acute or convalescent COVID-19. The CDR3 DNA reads TGTGCCAGCAGCTTAGCGTTAAGCGGGACTAATGAAAAACTGTTTTTT. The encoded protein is CASSLALSGTNEKLFF.